The 20 T cell receptor beta chains presented below share a single source sample, sequenced in a study of identical twins. One entry per CDR3 protein results from TCRdb running MiXCR on the 5' RACE reads. The sample carries a few hundred thousand distinct CDR3 sequences, more than 20% recorded once. A further study also used this sample, focusing on T cells expressing NK-cell markers.

Sequencing used CD4+ T cells sorted from blood. The receptors derive from a woman aged 18-29 years in good health.

The rearrangement uses TRBV7-9 and TRBJ1-5; D call uncertain. Between the trimmed V and J ends, which lost 1 base and 0 bases, there was a span of 7 bases. The CDR3 spans 15 residues. Germline assignment: CDR1 SEHNR and CDR2 FQNEAQ (reference sequence). CDR3 sequence reads: CASSLEQYSNQPQHF. DNA of the CDR3: TGTGCCAGCAGCTTAGAACAGTATAGCAATCAGCCCCAGCATTTT.

The rearrangement uses TRBV28 and TRBJ2-3; 7 bases line up with TRBD2. Per the germline V gene, CDR1 is MDHEN and CDR2 is SYDVKM. There are 16 residues in the CDR3. J was trimmed by 4 bases and V by 6 bases; bases with no gene match: 13. CDR3 protein: CASSPRRLALSDTQYF. The CDR3 DNA reads as TGTGCCAGCAGCCCCCGGCGACTAGCATTATCAGATACGCAGTATTTT.

This clonotype came up a few times. The chain recombines TRBV20-1 with TRBJ2-5; 7 bases line up with TRBD1. The CDR3 covers 14 residues. CDR1 and CDR2 (germline): DFQATT, SNEGSKA (reference sequence). J was trimmed by 2 bases and V by 0 bases; bases with no gene match: 3. The CDR3 DNA is TGCAGTGCTAGAGATCCCAGGGGGCAAGAGACCCAGTACTTC. It translates to CSARDPRGQETQYF.

CDR3 DNA sequence: TGTGCCAGCAGCTCTAGCGGGAGCAGAAGTGAGCAGTTCTTC. Protein: CASSSSGSRSEQFF. The rearrangement uses TRBV7-2 and TRBJ2-1; 10 bases align to TRBD2. The CDR3 extends over 14 amino acids. The J segment lost 9 bases and the V segment lost 4 bases, leaving 6 bases of the junction unmatched. CDR1 and CDR2 (germline): SGHTA, FQGNSA.

The V call is TRBV3-1, the J call TRBJ2-2; D tentatively fits TRBD1 or TRBD2 (5 bases each). The ends were cut back, 5 bases at V and 4 bases at J, with 11 bases in the middle. Germline CDR1 LGHDT, CDR2 YNNKEL (reference sequence). The CDR3 is 14 amino acids. CDR3 protein: CASSFAGGTGELFF. The CDR3 coding sequence is TGTGCCAGCAGCTTCGCTGGGGGCACCGGGGAGCTGTTTTTT.

The rearrangement joins TRBV29-1 to TRBJ1-1; D not certain. The V end was cut by 4 bases, the J end by 4 bases, with 7 bases between. Germline V gene data show CDR1 as SQVTM and CDR2 as ANQGSEA. This CDR3 has 11 residues. CDR3 nucleotides: TGCAGCGTTGGTGCGGTCACTGAAGCTTTCTTT. Protein sequence: CSVGAVTEAFF.

The chain employs TRBV6-5 and TRBJ2-3; 10 bases align to TRBD1. Germline values: CDR1 MNHEY, CDR2 SVGAGI. The CDR3 extends over 13 amino acids. The J segment lost 8 bases and the V segment lost 2 bases, leaving 1 base of the junction unmatched. CDR3 in DNA: TGTGCCAGCAGTTACGGGGACAGGGGTACGCAGTATTTT. It is translated as CASSYGDRGTQYF.

The chain uses TRBV2 and TRBJ2-3; maybe TRBD2 (6 bases). Trimming left V 4 bases short and J 5 bases short, with 10 bases between. Germline V gene sequence: CDR1 SNHLY, CDR2 FYNNEI. This CDR3 has 13 amino acids. CDR3 amino acids: CASSGDLRDTQYF. CDR3 DNA: TGTGCCAGCAGTGGGGACTTGAGAGATACGCAGTATTTT.

This clonotype has just a few counts. The chain uses TRBV20-1 and TRBJ2-3; D unclear. The CDR3 runs to 15 residues. Germline V CDR1 and CDR2: DFQATT, SNEGSKA (reference sequence). Trimming removed 2 bases at V and 5 bases at J, with 17 bases between. CDR3 DNA: TGCAGTGCTAGATCTATTCGGCTAGTAGTAGATACGCAGTATTTT. Its protein product is CSARSIRLVVDTQYF.

This sequence joins TRBV27 and TRBJ2-1; tentative D call: TRBD1 (6 bases). This CDR3 has 12 amino acids. The germline V gene has CDR1 MNHEY and CDR2 SMNVEV (reference sequence). V lost 6 bases to trimming and J lost 13 bases, with 16 bases between them. The CDR3 reads CASSETGITQFF. CDR3 bases: TGTGCCAGCAGCGAAACAGGGATTACACAGTTCTTC.

This clonotype was seen only a few times. This chain uses TRBV5-5 with TRBJ2-7; the D is unclear. The V end was cut by 1 base, the J end by 5 bases, with 4 bases between. The germline CDR1 and CDR2 sequences are SGHKS and YYEKEE (reference sequence). This CDR3 has 11 amino acids. CDR3 sequence reads: CASSLFNEQYF. The CDR3 DNA reads as TGTGCCAGCAGCTTGTTTAACGAGCAGTACTTC.

The chain combines TRBV7-2 with TRBJ1-5; 7 bases line up with TRBD1. The germline gives CDR1 SGHTA, CDR2 FQGNSA. The CDR3 is 16 residues long. The J segment lost 0 bases and the V segment lost 3 bases, leaving 5 bases of the junction unmatched. The CDR3 DNA reads TGTGCCAGCAGCTTGCAGGGGGGTAATAGCAATCAGCCCCAGCATTTT. It translates to CASSLQGGNSNQPQHF. Full variable domain (remainder filled in from reference TRBV7-2 and TRBJ1-5): GAGVSQSPSNKVTEKGKDVELRCDPISGHTALYWYRQSLGQGLEFLIYFQGNSAPDKSGLPSDRFSAERTGGSVSTLTIQRTQQEDSAVYLCASSLQGGNSNQPQHFGDGTRLSIL.

This rearrangement joins TRBV20-1 to TRBJ2-5; D may be TRBD2 (5 bases). CDR1 and CDR2 (germline): DFQATT, SNEGSKA (reference sequence). The CDR3 is 12 residues long. V lost 3 bases and J 5 bases, leaving 10 bases between the germline ends. The CDR3 DNA reads TGCAGTGCTAGCACTAGTACGGAGACCCAGTACTTC. It yields the protein CSASTSTETQYF.

The table lists this clonotype with a few counts. Written as DNA, the CDR3 is TGCAGTGCTGGACGGGGGAGCAGCGACAATGAGCAGTTCTTC. It codes for CSAGRGSSDNEQFF. The chain recombines TRBV20-1 with TRBJ2-1, with D perhaps matching TRBD2 (6 bases). Germline V gene data show CDR1 as DFQATT and CDR2 as SNEGSKA (reference sequence). Trimming took off 5 bases at V and 5 bases at J, with 16 bases between the two ends. The CDR3 is made up of 14 amino acids.

This clonotype has only a few counts. This chain joins TRBV9 and TRBJ1-2; a weak D match, TRBD1 (5 bases). V lost 0 bases and J lost 7, with 19 bases in between. Germline V gene data show CDR1 as SGDLS and CDR2 as YYNGEE. The CDR3 totals 16 residues. CDR3 coding DNA: TGTGCCAGCAGCGTAGATCTGGCAATTCGGGACCCTGGCTACACCTTC. Residues: CASSVDLAIRDPGYTF.

Concerning this clonotype: Germline and junction disagree at one end, which may indicate a read error. The CDR3, as DNA: TGCGCCAGCAGCCAGCTCAATCGGGACATCCACTTC. This encodes CASSQLNRDIHF. This chain uses TRBV4-1 with TRBJ2-7; perhaps TRBD1 as D (6 bases). Germline V gene data show CDR1 as MGHRA and CDR2 as YSYEKL. The CDR3 totals 12 residues.

V gene TRBV20-1 combines with J gene TRBJ2-1; D is uncertain. The ends were cut back, 4 bases at V and 9 bases at J, with 16 bases in the middle. CDR1 and CDR2 from the germline V gene are DFQATT and SNEGSKA (reference sequence). CDR3 size: 13 residues. The CDR3 sequence is CSANRPAGPEQFF. CDR3 nucleotides: TGCAGTGCTAACCGCCCGGCTGGCCCTGAGCAGTTCTTC.

The chain employs TRBV12-3 or TRBV12-4 and TRBJ1-2, with D tentatively TRBD1 (5 bases). V shed 0 bases and J shed 6 bases, with 8 bases lying between them. The CDR3 covers 13 residues. The CDR3 is CASSLAGEDGYTF. CDR3 bases: TGTGCCAGCAGTTTAGCGGGGGAAGATGGCTACACCTTC.

This rearrangement joins TRBV11-3 to TRBJ2-5; D gene unclear. The length of the CDR3 is 12 residues. Germline assignment: CDR1 SGHNT and CDR2 YENEEA. The V and J ends lost 4 bases and 4 bases respectively, with 7 bases between them. CDR3 amino acids: CASSSWAETQYF. DNA for the CDR3: TGTGCCAGCAGCTCGTGGGCAGAGACCCAGTACTTC.

The V call is TRBV20-1, the J call TRBJ2-5; 12 bases fit TRBD2. Unmatched junction bases numbered 13, after V lost 6 bases and J lost 2 bases. The CDR3 totals 17 residues. Germline V gene sequence: CDR1 DFQATT, CDR2 SNEGSKA (reference sequence). The CDR3 DNA follows: TGCAGTGCCCCGCGGGCTAGCGGGGGGGATTCGCAAGAGACCCAGTACTTC. It specifies CSAPRASGGDSQETQYF.